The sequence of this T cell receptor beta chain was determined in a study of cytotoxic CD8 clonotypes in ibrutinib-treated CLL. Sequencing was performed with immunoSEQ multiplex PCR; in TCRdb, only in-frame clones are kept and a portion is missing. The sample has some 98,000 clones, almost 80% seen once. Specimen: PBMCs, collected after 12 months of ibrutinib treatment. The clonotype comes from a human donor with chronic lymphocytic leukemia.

CDR3 sequence reads: CASSHRGDPYNEQFF. In DNA, the CDR3 is TGCGCCAGCAGCCACCGGGGGGACCCCTACAATGAGCAGTTCTTC. The chain is built from TRBV5-1 and TRBJ2-1; 7 nucleotides line up with TRBD2. With 4 bases clipped from V and 2 bases from J, the junction kept 6 bases outside the gene matches. The CDR3 totals 15 residues. From germline, CDR1 is SGHRS and CDR2 YFSETQ.